One TCR beta chain is described in this entry. Its target is not known. Only in-frame clones appear in the TCRdb table, and some are missing; sequencing was by immunoSEQ multiplex PCR. The table has 15,000 to 20,000 clones, roughly 77% seen once. This CDR3 is 16 amino acids long. CDR1 and CDR2 from the germline V gene are SGHVS and FQNEAQ. With V trimmed by 5 bases and J by 2 bases, 7 bases remained unmatched. CD4+ T cells from unexposed donors were obtained before the COVID-19 pandemic (2011-2018). CD4+ T cells were isolated from the cells after about 11 days of culture. Testing used SARS-CoV-2 S/N and four cold-coronavirus spikes on unexposed-donor CD4+ T cells, cells permitting. The data are from a study of CD4 T cells in relation to SARS-CoV-2 and coronaviruses. Overall study context: Controls used an HIV-1 Nef peptide pool or no peptide.

The receptor was derived from a human donor in good health. The V and J genes are TRBV7-8 and TRBJ2-3; 10 nucleotides align to TRBD1. Sequenced material: CD4+ T cells from PBMCs, cultured in vitro. The CDR3 nucleotides are TGTGCCAGCAGCCCTCCGACAGGGGGCAACACAGATACGCAGTATTTT. Its translation: CASSPPTGGNTDTQYF.